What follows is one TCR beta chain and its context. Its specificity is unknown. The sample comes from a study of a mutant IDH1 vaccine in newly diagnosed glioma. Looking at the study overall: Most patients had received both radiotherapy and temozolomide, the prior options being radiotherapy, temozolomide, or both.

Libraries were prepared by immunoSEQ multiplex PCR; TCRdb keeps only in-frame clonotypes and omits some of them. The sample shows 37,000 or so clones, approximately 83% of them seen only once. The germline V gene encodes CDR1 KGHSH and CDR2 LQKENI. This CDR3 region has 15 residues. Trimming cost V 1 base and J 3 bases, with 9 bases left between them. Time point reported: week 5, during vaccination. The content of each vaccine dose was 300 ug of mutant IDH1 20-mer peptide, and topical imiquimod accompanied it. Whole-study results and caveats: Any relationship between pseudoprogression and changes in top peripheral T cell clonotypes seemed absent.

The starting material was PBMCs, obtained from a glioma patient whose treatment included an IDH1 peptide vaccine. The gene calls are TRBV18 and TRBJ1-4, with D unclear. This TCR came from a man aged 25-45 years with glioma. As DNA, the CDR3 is TGTGCCAGCTCACCACAGTACGGGGCTAATGAAAAACTGTTTTTT. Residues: CASSPQYGANEKLFF.